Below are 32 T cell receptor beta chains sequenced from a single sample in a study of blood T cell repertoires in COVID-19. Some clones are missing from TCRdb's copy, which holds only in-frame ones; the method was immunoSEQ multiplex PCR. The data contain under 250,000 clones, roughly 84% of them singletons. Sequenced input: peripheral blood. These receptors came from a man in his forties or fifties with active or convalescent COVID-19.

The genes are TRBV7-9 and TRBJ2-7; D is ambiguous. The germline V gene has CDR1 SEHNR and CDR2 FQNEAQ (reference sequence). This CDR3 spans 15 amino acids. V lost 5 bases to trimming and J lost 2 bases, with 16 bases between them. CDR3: CASSRGGGATYEQYF. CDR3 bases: TGTGCCAGCAGCCGCGGCGGCGGTGCGACCTACGAGCAGTACTTC.

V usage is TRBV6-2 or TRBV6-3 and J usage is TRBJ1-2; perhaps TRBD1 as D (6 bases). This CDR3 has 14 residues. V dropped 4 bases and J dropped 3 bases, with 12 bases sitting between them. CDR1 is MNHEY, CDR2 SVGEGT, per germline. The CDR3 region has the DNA TGTGCCAGCAGTTTTGCGGGGGGCGACTATGGCTACACCTTC. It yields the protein CASSFAGGDYGYTF.

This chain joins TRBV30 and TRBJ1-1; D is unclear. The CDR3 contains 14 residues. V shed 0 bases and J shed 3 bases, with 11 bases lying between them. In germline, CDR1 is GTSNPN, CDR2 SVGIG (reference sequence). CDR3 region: CAWSVRRTDTEAFF. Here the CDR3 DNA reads TGTGCCTGGAGTGTACGGAGGACTGACACTGAAGCTTTCTTT.

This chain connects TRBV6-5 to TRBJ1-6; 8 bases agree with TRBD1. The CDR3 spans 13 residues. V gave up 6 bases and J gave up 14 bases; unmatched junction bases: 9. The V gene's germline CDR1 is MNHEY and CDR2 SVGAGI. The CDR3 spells CASSNRGSQALHF. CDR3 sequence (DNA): TGTGCCAGCAGCAACAGGGGGTCGCAGGCCCTCCACTTT.

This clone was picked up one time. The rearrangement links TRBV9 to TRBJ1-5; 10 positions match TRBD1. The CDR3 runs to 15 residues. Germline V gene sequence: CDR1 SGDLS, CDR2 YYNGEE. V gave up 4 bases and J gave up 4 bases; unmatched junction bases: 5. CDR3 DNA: TGTGCCAGCAGCCCCGGGACAGGGGAAAATCAGCCCCAGCATTTT. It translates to CASSPGTGENQPQHF.

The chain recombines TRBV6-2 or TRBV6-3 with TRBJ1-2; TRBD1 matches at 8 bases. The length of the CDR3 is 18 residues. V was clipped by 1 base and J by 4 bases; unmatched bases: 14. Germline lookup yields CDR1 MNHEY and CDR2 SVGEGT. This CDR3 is CASSYWEGRGLFGYGYTF. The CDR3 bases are TGTGCCAGCAGTTACTGGGAAGGCAGGGGGCTCTTCGGCTATGGCTACACCTTC.

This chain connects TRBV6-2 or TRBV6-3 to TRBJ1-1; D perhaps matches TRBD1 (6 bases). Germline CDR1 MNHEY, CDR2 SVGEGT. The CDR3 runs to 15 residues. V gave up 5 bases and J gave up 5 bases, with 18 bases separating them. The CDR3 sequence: CASSGTDRRGTEAFF. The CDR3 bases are TGTGCCAGCAGTGGGACCGACAGGCGCGGGACTGAAGCTTTCTTT.

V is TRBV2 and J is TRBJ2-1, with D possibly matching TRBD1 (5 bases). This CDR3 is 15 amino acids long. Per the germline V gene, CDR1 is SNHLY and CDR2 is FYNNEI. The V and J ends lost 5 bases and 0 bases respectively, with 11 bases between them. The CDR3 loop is CASSPTESSYNEQFF. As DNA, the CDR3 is TGTGCCAGCAGTCCGACAGAGAGCTCCTACAATGAGCAGTTCTTC.

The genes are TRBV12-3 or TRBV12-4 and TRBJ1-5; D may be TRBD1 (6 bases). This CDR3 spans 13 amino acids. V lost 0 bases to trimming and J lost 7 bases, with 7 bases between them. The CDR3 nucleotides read TGTGCCAGCAGTTTAGCGCAGGGGCAGCCCCAGCATTTT. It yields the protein CASSLAQGQPQHF.

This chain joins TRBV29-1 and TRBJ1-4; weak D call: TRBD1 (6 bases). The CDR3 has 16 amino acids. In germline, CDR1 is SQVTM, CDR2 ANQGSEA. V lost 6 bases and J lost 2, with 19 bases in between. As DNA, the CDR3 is TGCAGCGTGCTTCCTCAGGGGATTGGTACTAATGAAAAACTGTTTTTT. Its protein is CSVLPQGIGTNEKLFF.

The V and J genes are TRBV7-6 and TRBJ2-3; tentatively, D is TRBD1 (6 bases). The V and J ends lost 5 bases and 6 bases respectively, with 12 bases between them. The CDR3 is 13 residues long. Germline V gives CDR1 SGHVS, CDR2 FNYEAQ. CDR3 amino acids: CASSLTGSDTQYF. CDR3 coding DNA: TGTGCCAGCAGCCTCACAGGGTCTGATACGCAGTATTTT. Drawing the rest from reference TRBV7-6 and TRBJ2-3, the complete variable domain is GAGVSQSPRYKVTKRGQDVALRCDPISGHVSLYWYRQALGQGPEFLTYFNYEAQQDKSGLPNDRFSAERPEGSISTLTIQRTEQRDSAMYRCASSLTGSDTQYFGPGTRLTVL.

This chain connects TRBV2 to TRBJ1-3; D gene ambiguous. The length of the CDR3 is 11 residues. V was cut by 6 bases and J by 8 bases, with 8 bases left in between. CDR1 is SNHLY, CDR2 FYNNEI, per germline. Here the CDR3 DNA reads TGTGCCAGCAGCGACCGGGACACCATATATTTT. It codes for CASSDRDTIYF.

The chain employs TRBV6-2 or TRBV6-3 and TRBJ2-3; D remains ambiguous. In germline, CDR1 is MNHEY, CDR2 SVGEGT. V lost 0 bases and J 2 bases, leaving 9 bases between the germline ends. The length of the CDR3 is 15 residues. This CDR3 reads CASSYSIWATDTQYF. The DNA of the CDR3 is TGTGCCAGCAGTTACTCGATTTGGGCCACAGATACGCAGTATTTT.

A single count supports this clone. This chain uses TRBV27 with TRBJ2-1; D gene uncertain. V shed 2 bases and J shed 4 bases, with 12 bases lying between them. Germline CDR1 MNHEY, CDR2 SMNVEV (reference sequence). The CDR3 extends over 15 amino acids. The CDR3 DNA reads TGTGCCAGCAGTTTACGACACCCCGGTTACAATGAGCAGTTCTTC. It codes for CASSLRHPGYNEQFF.

CDR3 DNA sequence: TGTGCCACCAGTGATCCAAACAGGGCTTTCCTAAATAATTCACCCCTCCACTTT. Encoded protein: CATSDPNRAFLNNSPLHF. This sequence joins TRBV24-1 and TRBJ1-6, with D possibly being TRBD1 (6 bases). From germline, CDR1 is KGHDR and CDR2 SFDVKD. V lost 3 bases to trimming and J lost 5 bases, with 19 bases between them. This CDR3 is built from 18 residues.

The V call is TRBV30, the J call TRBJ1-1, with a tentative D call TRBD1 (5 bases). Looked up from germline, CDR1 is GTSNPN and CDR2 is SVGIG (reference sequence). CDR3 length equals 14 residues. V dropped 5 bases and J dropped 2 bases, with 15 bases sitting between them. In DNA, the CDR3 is TGTGCCTGGGGCAGGGTCAACACTAACACTGAAGCTTTCTTT. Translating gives CAWGRVNTNTEAFF.

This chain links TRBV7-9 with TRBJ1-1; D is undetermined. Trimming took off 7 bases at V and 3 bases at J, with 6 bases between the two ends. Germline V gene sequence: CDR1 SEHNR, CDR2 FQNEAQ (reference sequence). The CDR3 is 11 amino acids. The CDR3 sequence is CASIRDTEAFF. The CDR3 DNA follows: TGTGCCAGCATACGGGACACTGAAGCTTTCTTT.

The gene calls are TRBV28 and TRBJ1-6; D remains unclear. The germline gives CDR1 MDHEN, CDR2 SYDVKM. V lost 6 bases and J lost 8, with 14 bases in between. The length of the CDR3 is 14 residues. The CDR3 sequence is CASSFIRTDSPLHF. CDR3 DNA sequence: TGTGCCAGCAGCTTTATCAGGACTGATTCACCCCTCCACTTT.

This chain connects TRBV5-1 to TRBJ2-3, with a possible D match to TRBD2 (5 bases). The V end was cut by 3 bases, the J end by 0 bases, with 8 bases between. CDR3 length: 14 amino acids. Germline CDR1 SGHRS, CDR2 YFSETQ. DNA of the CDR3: TGCGCCAGCAGCTCCCGAGGGAGCACAGATACGCAGTATTTT. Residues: CASSSRGSTDTQYF.

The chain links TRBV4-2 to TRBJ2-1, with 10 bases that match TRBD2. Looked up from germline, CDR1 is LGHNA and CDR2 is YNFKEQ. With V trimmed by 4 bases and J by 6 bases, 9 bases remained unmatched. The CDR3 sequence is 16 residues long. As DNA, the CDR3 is TGTGCCAGCAGCCCTTCCCCAGCGGGGGGGCGCAATGAGCAGTTCTTC. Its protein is CASSPSPAGGRNEQFF.

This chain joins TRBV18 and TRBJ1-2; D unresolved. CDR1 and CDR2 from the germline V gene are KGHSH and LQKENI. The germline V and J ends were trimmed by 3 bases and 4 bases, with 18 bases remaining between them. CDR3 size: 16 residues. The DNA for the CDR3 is TGTGCCAGCTCACCTCCTGGCGGGGTTCCGACCTATGGCTACACCTTC. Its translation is CASSPPGGVPTYGYTF.

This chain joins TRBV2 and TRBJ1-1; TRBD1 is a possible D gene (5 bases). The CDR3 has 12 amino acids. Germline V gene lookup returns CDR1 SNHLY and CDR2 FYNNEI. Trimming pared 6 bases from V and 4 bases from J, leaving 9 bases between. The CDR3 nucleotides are TGTGCCAGCAGGGGAGGGGTCACTGAAGCTTTCTTT. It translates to CASRGGVTEAFF.

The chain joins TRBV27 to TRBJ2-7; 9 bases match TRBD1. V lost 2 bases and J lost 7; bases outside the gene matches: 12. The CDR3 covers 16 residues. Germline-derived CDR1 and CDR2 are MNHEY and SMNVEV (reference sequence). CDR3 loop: CASSLGMGQGWQEQYF. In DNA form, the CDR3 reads TGTGCCAGCAGTTTAGGGATGGGACAGGGATGGCAGGAGCAGTACTTC.

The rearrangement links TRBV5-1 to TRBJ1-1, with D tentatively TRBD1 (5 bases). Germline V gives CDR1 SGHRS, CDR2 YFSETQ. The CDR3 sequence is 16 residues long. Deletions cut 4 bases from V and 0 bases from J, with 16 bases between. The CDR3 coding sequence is TGCGCCAGCAGCCAGGACGGGGGTATGATGAACACTGAAGCTTTCTTT. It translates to CASSQDGGMMNTEAFF.

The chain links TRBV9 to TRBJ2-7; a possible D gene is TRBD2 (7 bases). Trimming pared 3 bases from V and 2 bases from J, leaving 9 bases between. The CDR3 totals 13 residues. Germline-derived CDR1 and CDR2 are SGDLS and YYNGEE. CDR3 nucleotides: TGTGCCAGCAGCGCCGGGGGGCCCTACGAGCAGTACTTC. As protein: CASSAGGPYEQYF.

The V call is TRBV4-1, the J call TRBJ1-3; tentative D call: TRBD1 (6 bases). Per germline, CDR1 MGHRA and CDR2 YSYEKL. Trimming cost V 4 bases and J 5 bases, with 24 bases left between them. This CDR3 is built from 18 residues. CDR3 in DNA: TGCGCCAGCAGCCCAGAAAGACCACAGGGTAATCCCAGAAACACCATATATTTT. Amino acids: CASSPERPQGNPRNTIYF.

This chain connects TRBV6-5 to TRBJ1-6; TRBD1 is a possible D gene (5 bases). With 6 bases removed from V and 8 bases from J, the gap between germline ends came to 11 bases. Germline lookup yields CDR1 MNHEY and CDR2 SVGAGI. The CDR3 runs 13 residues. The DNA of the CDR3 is TGTGCCAGCAGACGACAGAGAGATTCACCCCTCCACTTT. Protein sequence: CASRRQRDSPLHF.

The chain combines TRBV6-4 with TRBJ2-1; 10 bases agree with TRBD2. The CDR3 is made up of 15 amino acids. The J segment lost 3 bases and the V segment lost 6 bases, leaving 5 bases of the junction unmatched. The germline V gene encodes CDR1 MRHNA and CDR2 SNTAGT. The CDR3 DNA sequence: TGTGCCAGCAGCCCCGGGACTAGCGTCTACAATGAGCAGTTCTTC. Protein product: CASSPGTSVYNEQFF.

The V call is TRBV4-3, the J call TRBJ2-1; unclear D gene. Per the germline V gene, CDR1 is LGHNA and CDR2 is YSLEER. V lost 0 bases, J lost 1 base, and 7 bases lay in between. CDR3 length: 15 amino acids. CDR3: CASSQDSTSYNEQFF. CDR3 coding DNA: TGCGCCAGCAGCCAAGATTCCACTTCCTACAATGAGCAGTTCTTC.

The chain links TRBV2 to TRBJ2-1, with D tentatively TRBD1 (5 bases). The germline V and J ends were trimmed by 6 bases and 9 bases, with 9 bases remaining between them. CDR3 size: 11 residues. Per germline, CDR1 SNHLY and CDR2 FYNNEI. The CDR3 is CASRGVGEQFF. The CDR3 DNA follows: TGTGCCAGCAGAGGGGTGGGTGAGCAGTTCTTC.

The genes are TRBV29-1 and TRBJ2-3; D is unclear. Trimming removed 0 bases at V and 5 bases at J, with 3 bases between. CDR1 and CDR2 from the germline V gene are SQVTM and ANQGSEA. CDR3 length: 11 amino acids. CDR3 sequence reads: CSVEDRDTQYF. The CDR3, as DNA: TGCAGCGTTGAAGATCGAGATACGCAGTATTTT.

CDR3: CASSSGLAGGPSQQYF. As DNA, the CDR3 is TGCGCCAGCAGCTCGGGACTAGCGGGGGGCCCGTCCCAGCAGTACTTC. This rearrangement joins TRBV5-1 to TRBJ2-7; 15 positions match TRBD2. Trimming cost V 3 bases and J 8 bases; bases outside gene matches: 9. This CDR3 is built from 16 residues. Germline-derived CDR1 and CDR2 are SGHRS and YFSETQ.